This TCR beta chain is from a study of molecular identifiers for immune sequencing clone quantification. This clonotype occurred once. TCRdb reanalysed the PCR reads using MiXCR and keeps one entry per CDR3 protein. Of approximately 550,000 distinct CDR3 sequences in the sample, less than 30% were seen once. The germline CDR1 and CDR2 sequences are LNHDA and SQIVND (reference sequence). This CDR3 has 15 amino acids. V gave up 5 bases and J gave up 3 bases, with 16 bases separating them. The sample was naive CD8+ T cells from blood, with Jurkat cell RNA spiked in. Subset in this sample: FACS-sorted CD8+CD4-CCR7+CD45RA+ naive T cells. The clonotype comes from a human donor in good health. Some libraries in this study had Jurkat cell RNA spiked in. The J gene is TRBJ1-1, the V gene TRBV19; no definite D call. DNA for the CDR3: TGTGCCAGTAGTCCCTCAGGTTCCCCGGACACTGAAGCTTTCTTT. Translating it yields CASSPSGSPDTEAFF.